This T cell receptor beta chain was sequenced in a study of OX40 agonist ivuxolimab in advanced cancers. Turning to the study itself: Given to patients was ivuxolimab, an agonistic anti-OX40 (CD134) antibody. Two cutaneous melanoma patients and one hepatocellular carcinoma patient, three in all, had partial responses.

Sequencing used immunoSEQ multiplex PCR; TCRdb keeps in-frame clones, though not all of them. Of almost 70,000 clones in the sample, approximately 89% were seen once. Study outcomes and limitations: CD8+ T cells were the subset that, on average, had more expanded clones than CD4+.

The CDR3 spans 13 residues. In germline, CDR1 is SGHRS, CDR2 YFSETQ. V lost 1 base, J lost 4 bases, and 7 bases lay in between. Exclusion of a patient followed from autoimmune disease history or systemic immunosuppression. On this clone: The antigen remains undetermined.

The sequences come from CD4+ or CD8+ T cells sorted from blood, collected in a trial of the OX40 agonist ivuxolimab. This rearrangement joins TRBV5-1 to TRBJ2-3; D gene ambiguous. This TCR derives from an adult with an advanced solid tumor such as melanoma, head and neck, liver or kidney cancer. CDR3: CASSLWVSDTQYF. CDR3 DNA sequence: TGCGCCAGCAGCTTGTGGGTTTCAGATACGCAGTATTTT.